This T cell receptor beta chain was retrieved from a study of early T cells in non-severe SARS-CoV-2 infection. Whole-study context: The authors sequenced bulk RNA from unsorted whole blood, leaving chains unpaired. General study points: VDJdb matches were skewed toward anti-spike CD8 T cell responses.

Molecules of cDNA were individually given unique molecular identifiers that were attached to them. TCRdb re-derived calls from the 5' RACE reads in MiXCR, one entry per CDR3 protein. The data show around 80,000 distinct CDR3 sequences, roughly a tenth seen once. CDR3 length: 15 residues. V trimming: 5 bases; J trimming: 15 bases; junction bases outside the gene matches: 19. Germline lookup yields CDR1 SNHLY and CDR2 FYNNEI. In this sample, this clonotype turned up many times. Antigen specificity is unknown. The chain couples TRBV2 to TRBJ2-1; 7 bases match TRBD2. The sample consisted of whole blood, taken at baseline. This TCR derives from an adult who was a healthcare worker with PCR-confirmed SARS-CoV-2 infection or an uninfected control (not recorded which). The CDR3 DNA follows: TGTGCCAGCAGTCTCTCTGGACTAGTCATGAGTTGGGCGTTCTTC. This encodes CASSLSGLVMSWAFF.